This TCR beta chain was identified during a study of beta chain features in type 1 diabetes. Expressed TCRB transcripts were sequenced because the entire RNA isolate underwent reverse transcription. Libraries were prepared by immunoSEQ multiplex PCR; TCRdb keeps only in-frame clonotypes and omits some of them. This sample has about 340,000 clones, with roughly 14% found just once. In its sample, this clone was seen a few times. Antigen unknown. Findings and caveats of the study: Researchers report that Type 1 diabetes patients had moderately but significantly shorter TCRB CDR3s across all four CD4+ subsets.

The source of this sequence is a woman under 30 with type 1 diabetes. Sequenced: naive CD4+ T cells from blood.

The CDR3 DNA sequence: TGTGCCAGCAGCTCGGGACTCGCGCAGCAGTACTTC. It is translated as CASSSGLAQQYF. The V call is TRBV7-9, the J call TRBJ2-7; TRBD2 might be the D (6 bases). V was clipped by 4 bases and J by 8 bases, with 12 bases between them. The germline gives CDR1 SEHNR, CDR2 FQNEAQ (reference sequence). This CDR3 is 12 amino acids long.